This passage covers 15 T cell receptor beta chains from one sample sequenced in a study of control samples from healthy donors and cancer patients. Data came from immunoSEQ multiplex PCR; TCRdb stores just in-frame clones and leaves some out. The table records some 150,000 clones, around nine tenths of them present only once. What was sequenced was blood. These receptors all stem from a man between 25 and 39 years old in good health.

J is TRBJ2-2 and V is TRBV9; D might be TRBD1 (6 bases). Trimming cost V 5 bases and J 0 bases, with 8 bases left between them. CDR3 size: 14 residues. Germline values: CDR1 SGDLS, CDR2 YYNGEE. For the CDR3, the DNA is TGTGCCAGCAGGGGGGCAACGAACACCGGGGAGCTGTTTTTT. Amino acids: CASRGATNTGELFF.

The chain combines TRBV7-3 with TRBJ2-3; 7 bases match TRBD2. V was clipped by 2 bases and J by 3 bases; unmatched bases: 8. Germline V CDR1 and CDR2: SGHTA, FQGTGA. The CDR3 has 16 amino acids. In nucleotides, the CDR3 is TGTGCCAGCAGCTTATTGGGCGGGAGAGGGACAGATACGCAGTATTTT. Protein sequence: CASSLLGGRGTDTQYF. Based on the CDR3 plus reference TRBV7-3 and TRBJ2-3, the full variable domain is GAGVSQTPSNKVTEKGKYVELRCDPISGHTALYWYRQSLGQGPEFLIYFQGTGAADDSGLPNDRFFAVRPEGSVSTLKIQRTERGDSAVYLCASSLLGGRGTDTQYFGPGTRLTVL.

The chain employs TRBV7-9 and TRBJ1-5; 8 bases map to TRBD1. The CDR3 contains 14 residues. Trimming cost V 5 bases and J 3 bases; bases outside gene matches: 3. CDR1 is SEHNR and CDR2 is FQNEAQ in the germline V gene (reference sequence). The CDR3 here is CASSRTGNNQPQHF. The CDR3 DNA follows: TGTGCCAGCAGCCGGACAGGGAACAATCAGCCCCAGCATTTT.

CDR3 protein: CASSVRRGPYGYTF. The CDR3 nucleotides read TGTGCCAGCTCCGTAAGGCGGGGACCCTATGGCTACACCTTC. The chain recombines TRBV27 with TRBJ1-2; D perhaps matches TRBD1 (5 bases). This CDR3 comprises 14 residues. CDR1 and CDR2 (germline): MNHEY, SMNVEV (reference sequence). V lost 8 bases and J 4 bases, leaving 17 bases between the germline ends.

The V and J genes are TRBV3-1 (or the pseudogene TRBV3-2) and TRBJ2-3; D may be TRBD1 (6 bases). The CDR3 sequence is 13 residues long. The ends were cut back, 4 bases at V and 3 bases at J, with 8 bases in the middle. Germline-derived CDR1 and CDR2 are LGHDT and YNNKEL (reference sequence). Here the CDR3 reads CASSRRGTDTQYF. The CDR3 nucleotides are TGTGCCAGCAGCCGTAGGGGGACAGATACGCAGTATTTT.

This chain uses TRBV29-1 with TRBJ2-1; a weak D match, TRBD1 (6 bases). The CDR3 consists of 12 residues. CDR1 is SQVTM and CDR2 is ANQGSEA in the germline V gene. V was trimmed by 4 bases and J by 8 bases, leaving 12 bases between them. The CDR3 region has the DNA TGCAGCGTTGGGCAGGGGACGGATGAGCAGTTCTTC. Encoded protein: CSVGQGTDEQFF.

J is TRBJ2-7 and V is TRBV15; perhaps TRBD2 as D (5 bases). The germline CDR1 and CDR2 sequences are LNHNV and YYDKDF (reference sequence). V lost 5 bases, J lost 0 bases, and 8 bases lay in between. This CDR3 spans 13 amino acids. The CDR3, as DNA: TGTGCCACCAGCCACGGGGACTCCTACGAGCAGTACTTC. Translated, it gives CATSHGDSYEQYF. The entire variable domain, with the rest obtained from reference TRBV15 and TRBJ2-7, is as follows: DAMVIQNPRYQVTQFGKPVTLSCSQTLNHNVMYWYQQKSSQAPKLLFHYYDKDFNNEADTPDNFQSRRPNTSFCFLDIRSPGLGDTAMYLCATSHGDSYEQYFGPGTRLTVT.

This chain uses TRBV5-1 with TRBJ2-7, with a possible D match to TRBD2 (7 bases). Trimming left V 4 bases short and J 0 bases short, with 23 bases between. Germline V gene lookup returns CDR1 SGHRS and CDR2 YFSETQ. The CDR3 covers 18 residues. CDR3 DNA: TGCGCCAGCAGCCCCTGGACTAGTGAGGGGGGGAGCTCCTACGAGCAGTACTTC. Translation: CASSPWTSEGGSSYEQYF.

The rearrangement uses TRBV9 and TRBJ1-6; TRBD1 matches at 8 bases. Germline V gene lookup returns CDR1 SGDLS and CDR2 YYNGEE. The ends lost 5 bases at V and 10 bases at J; junction bases unmatched: 8. CDR3 size: 14 residues. The CDR3 DNA sequence: TGTGCCAGCAGGGGGACAGGTCTTGGGTCACCCCTCCACTTT. This gives the protein CASRGTGLGSPLHF.

The V and J genes are TRBV5-8 and TRBJ2-7, with D possibly being TRBD2 (5 bases). The CDR3 runs 15 residues. V dropped 4 bases and J dropped 2 bases, with 16 bases sitting between them. Germline loops: CDR1 SGHTS, CDR2 YDEGEE. CDR3 DNA sequence: TGTGCCAGCAGCCCGCGGGTGGCAGCCCCCTACGAGCAGTACTTC. This gives the protein CASSPRVAAPYEQYF.

This rearrangement joins TRBV24-1 to TRBJ2-1; D is perhaps TRBD1 or TRBD2 (6 bases each). This CDR3 has 14 amino acids. Trimming stripped 12 bases from V and 0 bases from J, with 14 bases between. CDR1 and CDR2 from the germline V gene are KGHDR and SFDVKD. The CDR3 sequence: CAPRGRTSYNEQFF. In nucleotides, the CDR3 is TGTGCCCCCCGGGGGCGGACCTCCTACAATGAGCAGTTCTTC.

V is TRBV10-3 and J is TRBJ2-3; 11 nucleotides line up with TRBD1. Germline assignment: CDR1 ENHRY and CDR2 SYGVKD. The CDR3 has 14 amino acids. J lost 8 bases, V lost 4 bases, and 5 bases had no gene match. In nucleotides, the CDR3 is TGTGCCATCAGTGGGACAGGGGGCTTTGGTACGCAGTATTTT. This codes for CAISGTGGFGTQYF.

The rearrangement uses TRBV3-1 (or the pseudogene TRBV3-2) and TRBJ2-3; D call uncertain. The CDR3 length is 15 residues. V was shortened by 4 bases and J by 0 bases, with 11 bases between the two germline ends. Germline V gene lookup returns CDR1 LGHDT and CDR2 YNNKEL (reference sequence). CDR3 loop: CASSPNWYSTDTQYF. The CDR3 nucleotides read TGTGCCAGCAGCCCTAATTGGTATAGCACAGATACGCAGTATTTT.

V is TRBV19 and J is TRBJ2-3; D not resolved. Germline assignment: CDR1 LNHDA and CDR2 SQIVND (reference sequence). The V gene lost 10 bases and the J gene lost 2 bases, with 16 bases spanning the gap. This CDR3 has 14 amino acids. The CDR3 coding sequence is TGTGCCACCTCCCTTCGCAGTTACACAGATACGCAGTATTTT. Translated, it gives CATSLRSYTDTQYF.

The V call is TRBV5-4, the J call TRBJ2-5, with D unclear. The V gene's germline CDR1 is SGHNT and CDR2 YYREEE (reference sequence). This CDR3 spans 14 amino acids. Trimming took off 4 bases at V and 2 bases at J, with 12 bases between the two ends. CDR3 sequence (DNA): TGTGCCAGCAGCCTGACCCTCGAACAAGAGACCCAGTACTTC. It translates to CASSLTLEQETQYF. Supplemented by reference TRBV5-4 and TRBJ2-5, the full variable domain reads ETGVTQSPTHLIKTRGQQVTLRCSSQSGHNTVSWYQQALGQGPQFIFQYYREEENGRGNFPPRFSGLQFPNYSSELNVNALELDDSALYLCASSLTLEQETQYFGPGTRLLVL.